In its sample, the clone carrying this TCR beta chain was seen once. As yet, its antigen is unknown. What was sequenced on ten immunoSEQ deep assay plates was unsorted PBMC DNA. Libraries were prepared by immunoSEQ multiplex PCR; TCRdb keeps only in-frame clonotypes and omits some of them. The sample shows 530,000 or so clones, roughly 79% of them seen only once. These data come from a study of shared clonotypes between healthy human individuals. Findings of the study overall: Specimens sampled were limited to blood, with tissue repertoires likely differing.

The germline V gene encodes CDR1 MDHEN and CDR2 SYDVKM. CDR3 size: 13 residues. The junction had 2 bases not matched to a gene; V was cut back by 4 bases and J by 5 bases. Genomic DNA from unsorted samples was obtained from around 93 million PBMCs (per sample). V usage is TRBV28 and J usage is TRBJ2-1, with TRBD2 matching 7 bases. The sequenced sample was PBMCs. The TCR sequence derives from a woman in her thirties or forties in good health. Some clones in this sample may be carry-over from other donors' samples. DNA for the CDR3: TGTGCCAGCAGTTACCTAGCGGACAATGAGCAGTTCTTC. Its protein product is CASSYLADNEQFF. Complete variable domain (other parts from reference TRBV28 and TRBJ2-1): DVKVTQSSRYLVKRTGEKVFLECVQDMDHENMFWYRQDPGLGLRLIYFSYDVKMKEKGDIPEGYSVSREKKERFSLILESASTNQTSMYLCASSYLADNEQFFGPGTRLTVL.